These 22 T cell receptor beta chains share one sample of origin, sequenced in a study of post-analysis software for immune sequencing data. General study results and limits: In patients, about five TRBV segments were more frequent than in controls, with TRBV5-6, TRBV5-1 and TRBV20-1 among them.

No antigen has been identified for these receptors. Every TCR beta cDNA library bore unique molecular identifiers. MiXCR was run by TCRdb on the PCR reads, yielding one entry per CDR3 protein. Of about 540,000 distinct CDR3 sequences listed, less than 40% were seen once; the top ten hold around 6.1%. The specimen sequenced was blood. The origin of the receptors is a girl aged 2-17 years with multiple sclerosis.

This clonotype occurred a few times. The rearrangement uses TRBV29-1 and TRBJ1-1; TRBD1 aligns across 7 bases. This CDR3 spans 13 amino acids. Germline CDR1 SQVTM, CDR2 ANQGSEA. The ends lost 7 bases at V and 5 bases at J; junction bases unmatched: 10. DNA for the CDR3: TGCAGCGGGGAGGGGCAGGGGGGAACTGAAGCTTTCTTT. Translated, it gives CSGEGQGGTEAFF. Using reference TRBV29-1 and TRBJ1-1 for the parts outside the CDR3, the full variable domain is SAVISQKPSRDICQRGTSLTIQCQVDSQVTMMFWYRQQPGQSLTLIATANQGSEATYESGFVIDKFPISRPNLTFSTLTVSNMSPEDSSIYLCSGEGQGGTEAFFGQGTRLTVV.

This clonotype was counted between two and nine times. The chain has TRBV5-1 and TRBJ2-3, with D possibly TRBD2 on 5 matching bases. The CDR3 has 17 residues. V lost 4 bases and J lost 0, with 18 bases in between. Germline V lookup: CDR1 SGHRS, CDR2 YFSETQ. The CDR3 is CASSTPLGRTSTDTQYF. In DNA form, the CDR3 reads TGCGCCAGCAGCACCCCTCTAGGGCGGACTAGCACAGATACGCAGTATTTT.

The chain couples TRBV10-3 to TRBJ1-5, with D perhaps matching TRBD1 (6 bases). In germline, CDR1 is ENHRY, CDR2 SYGVKD. The CDR3 runs to 13 residues. The ends were cut back, 9 bases at V and 5 bases at J, with 14 bases in the middle. CDR3 DNA sequence: TGTGCCATTCGGACGGGACAAGATCAGCCCCAGCATTTT. This encodes CAIRTGQDQPQHF.

This clonotype is a singleton in its sample. The CDR3 region has the DNA TGTGCCATCGGTGTAACAGCGGGGACCACAGATACGCAGTATTTT. Translated, it gives CAIGVTAGTTDTQYF. V is TRBV10-3 and J is TRBJ2-3, with 7 positions matching TRBD2. Trimming cost V 8 bases and J 2 bases; bases outside gene matches: 10. Germline CDR1 is ENHRY and CDR2 is SYGVKD. The CDR3 is made up of 15 amino acids.

The gene calls are TRBV12-3 or TRBV12-4 and TRBJ2-1; possible D gene TRBD1, 6 bases. V lost 5 bases and J lost 9, with 14 bases in between. The CDR3 runs to 13 residues. The CDR3 DNA reads TGTGCCAGCAGTGGACAGTCTTATGGTGAGCAGTTCTTC. Its protein is CASSGQSYGEQFF.

This CDR3 reads CASSLSLTRSHSGANVLTF. The CDR3 DNA is TGTGCCAGCAGCTTATCCCTGACTAGGAGTCACTCTGGGGCCAACGTCCTGACTTTC. The chain combines TRBV7-3 with TRBJ2-6; D possibly corresponds to TRBD2 (6 bases). Germline V CDR1 and CDR2: SGHTA, FQGTGA. V gave up 2 bases and J gave up 0 bases, with 17 bases separating them. The CDR3 is 19 amino acids.

This clonotype was detected a few times. The CDR3 sequence: CAIGSLTDTQYF. CDR3 nucleotide sequence: TGTGCCATCGGCAGTCTCACAGATACGCAGTATTTT. The V call is TRBV10-3, the J call TRBJ2-3; D remains unclear. With 8 bases removed from V and 2 bases from J, the gap between germline ends came to 8 bases. Germline V gives CDR1 ENHRY, CDR2 SYGVKD. This CDR3 has 12 amino acids.

Comment on this clonotype: Sequence at one end of the junction differs from germline and may be a read error. This sequence joins TRBV9 and TRBJ2-6, with D unresolved. Germline values: CDR1 SGDLS, CDR2 YYNGEE. This CDR3 spans 13 amino acids. The CDR3 DNA follows: TGTGCCAGCAGCCCCTCTCGGGCCAACGTCCCGACTTTC. It encodes CASSPSRANVPTF.

The chain's CDR3 is CAISESGGTGYEQYF. The CDR3, as DNA: TGTGCCATCAGTGAGTCGGGTGGGACGGGCTACGAGCAGTACTTC. The J gene is TRBJ2-7, the V gene TRBV10-3, with D perhaps TRBD1 or TRBD2 (5 bases each). Germline CDR1 is ENHRY and CDR2 is SYGVKD. The CDR3 length is 15 residues. The V and J ends lost 0 bases and 3 bases respectively, with 12 bases between them.

The rearrangement joins TRBV5-1 to TRBJ2-1; tentative D call: TRBD1 (6 bases). The CDR3 length is 12 residues. Germline CDR1 is SGHRS and CDR2 is YFSETQ. Deletions cut 6 bases from V and 10 bases from J, with 14 bases between. CDR3 DNA: TGCGCCAGCACGGACAGCTCCTACGAGCAGTTCTTC. Translating gives CASTDSSYEQFF.

The CDR3 nucleotides read TGCAGTGCCTTACTCATCTACGAGCAGTACTTC. Translated, it gives CSALLIYEQYF. The chain carries TRBV20-1 and TRBJ2-7; no reliable D call. Trimming stripped 6 bases from V and 3 bases from J, with 9 bases between. The germline CDR1 and CDR2 sequences are DFQATT and SNEGSKA (reference sequence). The CDR3 runs to 11 residues.

The rearrangement uses TRBV5-1 and TRBJ2-3; D call uncertain. Trimming stripped 6 bases from V and 0 bases from J, with 8 bases between. The CDR3 has 13 amino acids. Germline lookup yields CDR1 SGHRS and CDR2 YFSETQ. The CDR3 sequence is CASTDTSTDTQYF. The CDR3 DNA reads TGCGCCAGCACAGACACTAGCACAGATACGCAGTATTTT.

V and J are TRBV3-1 and TRBJ2-1; D is ambiguous. V dropped 0 bases and J dropped 10 bases, with 7 bases sitting between them. This CDR3 has 12 amino acids. Germline CDR1 and CDR2: LGHDT and YNNKEL (reference sequence). The CDR3 sequence is CASSQDVLEQFF. The CDR3 DNA follows: TGTGCCAGCAGCCAAGATGTCCTGGAGCAGTTCTTC.

The J gene is TRBJ2-2, the V gene TRBV5-5; D unclear. The length of the CDR3 is 14 residues. Per the germline V gene, CDR1 is SGHKS and CDR2 is YYEKEE (reference sequence). The V end was cut by 4 bases, the J end by 4 bases, with 11 bases between. Written as DNA, the CDR3 is TGTGCCAGCAGCCTGCGGACGGGCACCGGGGAGCTGTTTTTT. Amino acids: CASSLRTGTGELFF.

The V call is TRBV20-1, the J call TRBJ2-2; possible D gene TRBD1, 5 bases. Per germline, CDR1 DFQATT and CDR2 SNEGSKA (reference sequence). CDR3 length: 13 residues. The ends were cut back, 6 bases at V and 5 bases at J, with 13 bases in the middle. The CDR3 reads CSARPRGTGELFF. As DNA, the CDR3 is TGCAGTGCCCGACCTAGGGGAACCGGGGAGCTGTTTTTT.

This clonotype was seen just once. This may be a read error: a much more frequent sequence differs by one nucleotide. This sequence joins TRBV12-3 or TRBV12-4 and TRBJ2-3; no definite D call. The CDR3 is made up of 11 amino acids. Trimming took 6 bases from V and 4 from J, leaving 5 bases between them. The CDR3 reads CASRLPDTQYF. The CDR3 DNA is TGTGCCAGCAGGTTACCAGATACGCAGTATTTT.

This clonotype was counted only a few times. The rearrangement links TRBV4-1 to TRBJ2-1, with 8 positions matching TRBD2. J lost 10 bases, V lost 0 bases, and 14 bases had no gene match. Looked up from germline, CDR1 is MGHRA and CDR2 is YSYEKL. This CDR3 region has 17 residues. The CDR3 loop reads CASSQDPPTGGPWEQFF. In DNA form, the CDR3 reads TGCGCCAGCAGCCAAGATCCCCCAACGGGGGGGCCCTGGGAGCAGTTCTTC.

The chain couples TRBV10-3 to TRBJ2-1; D tentatively fits TRBD1 or TRBD2 (5 bases each). The CDR3 loop spans 13 amino acids. Germline CDR1 reads ENHRY; CDR2 reads SYGVKD. The V gene lost 7 bases and the J gene lost 1 base, with 8 bases spanning the gap. CDR3 sequence: CAIMGDSYNEQFF. The CDR3 DNA reads TGTGCCATCATGGGGGATTCCTACAATGAGCAGTTCTTC.

The V and J genes are TRBV29-1 and TRBJ2-7, with D possibly being TRBD2 (6 bases). V dropped 8 bases and J dropped 2 bases, with 19 bases sitting between them. Germline CDR1 reads SQVTM; CDR2 reads ANQGSEA. The length of the CDR3 is 14 residues. The CDR3 nucleotides are TGCAGCCTCAATCCGATCGGGAGCGCCTACGAGCAGTACTTC. Its protein is CSLNPIGSAYEQYF.

This clonotype was observed a few times. The chain joins TRBV7-9 to TRBJ2-1; 7 bases align to TRBD1. Germline V gene data show CDR1 as SEHNR and CDR2 as FQNEAQ (reference sequence). V dropped 3 bases and J dropped 0; count of bases not matched to a gene: 5. CDR3 length: 16 residues. CDR3 loop: CASSFKRQGSYNEQFF. Written as DNA, the CDR3 is TGTGCCAGCAGCTTTAAACGACAGGGCTCCTACAATGAGCAGTTCTTC.

This clonotype was observed a handful of times. This chain links TRBV3-1 with TRBJ1-4, with no clear D. The ends were cut back, 0 bases at V and 6 bases at J, with 11 bases in the middle. The CDR3 loop spans 15 amino acids. CDR1 is LGHDT and CDR2 is YNNKEL in the germline V gene (reference sequence). The CDR3 nucleotides read TGTGCCAGCAGCCAAGAGGGTCTGGGAGATGAAAAACTGTTTTTT. As protein: CASSQEGLGDEKLFF.

This chain connects TRBV12-3 or TRBV12-4 to TRBJ1-1; 7 bases fit TRBD1. The CDR3 spans 15 residues. J lost 5 bases, V lost 7 bases, and 13 bases had no gene match. In DNA, the CDR3 is TGTGCCAGCACCCCGACAGGGCAGAGGGAAACTGAAGCTTTCTTT. Translating it yields CASTPTGQRETEAFF.